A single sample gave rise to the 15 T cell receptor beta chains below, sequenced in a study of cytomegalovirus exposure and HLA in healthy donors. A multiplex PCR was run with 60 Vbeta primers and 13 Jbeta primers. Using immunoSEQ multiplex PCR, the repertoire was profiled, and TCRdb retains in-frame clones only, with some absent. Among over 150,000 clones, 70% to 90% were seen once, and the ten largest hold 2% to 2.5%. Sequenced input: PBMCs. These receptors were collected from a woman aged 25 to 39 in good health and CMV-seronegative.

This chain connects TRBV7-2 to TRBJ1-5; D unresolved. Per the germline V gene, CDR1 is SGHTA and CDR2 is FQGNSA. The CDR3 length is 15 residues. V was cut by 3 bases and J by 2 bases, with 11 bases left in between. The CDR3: CASSFAPRGNQPQHF. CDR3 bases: TGTGCCAGCAGCTTCGCCCCACGAGGCAATCAGCCCCAGCATTTT.

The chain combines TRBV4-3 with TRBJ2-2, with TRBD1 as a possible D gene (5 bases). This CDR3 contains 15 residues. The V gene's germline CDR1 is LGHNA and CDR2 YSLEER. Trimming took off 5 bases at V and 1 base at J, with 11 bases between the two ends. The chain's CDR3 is CASSWRQRNTGELFF. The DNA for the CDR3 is TGCGCCAGCAGCTGGAGACAGCGGAACACCGGGGAGCTGTTTTTT.

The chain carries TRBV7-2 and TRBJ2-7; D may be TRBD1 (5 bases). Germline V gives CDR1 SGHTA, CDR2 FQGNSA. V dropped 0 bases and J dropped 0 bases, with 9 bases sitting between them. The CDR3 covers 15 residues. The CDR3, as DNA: TGTGCCAGCAGCTTAGCCCAGGGTCCCTCCTACGAGCAGTACTTC. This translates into CASSLAQGPSYEQYF.

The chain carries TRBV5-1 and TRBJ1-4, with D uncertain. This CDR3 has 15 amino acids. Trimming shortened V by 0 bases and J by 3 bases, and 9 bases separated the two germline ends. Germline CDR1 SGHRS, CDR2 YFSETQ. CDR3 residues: CASSLGEFSNEKLFF. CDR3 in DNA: TGCGCCAGCAGCTTGGGAGAATTCTCTAATGAAAAACTGTTTTTT.

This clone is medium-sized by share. The CDR3 is CASSGLTGVDEQYF. CDR3 bases: TGTGCCAGCAGCGGGCTTACAGGGGTTGACGAGCAGTACTTC. The chain carries TRBV5-6 and TRBJ2-7, with 7 bases fitting TRBD1. V lost 4 bases to trimming and J lost 5 bases; unmatched junction nucleotides: 9. CDR1 is SGHDT and CDR2 is YYEEEE in the germline V gene. CDR3 length: 14 residues. Full variable domain (missing parts from reference TRBV5-6 and TRBJ2-7): DAGVTQSPTHLIKTRGQQVTLRCSPKSGHDTVSWYQQALGQGPQFIFQYYEEEERQRGNFPDRFSGHQFPNYSSELNVNALLLGDSALYLCASSGLTGVDEQYFGPGTRLTVT.

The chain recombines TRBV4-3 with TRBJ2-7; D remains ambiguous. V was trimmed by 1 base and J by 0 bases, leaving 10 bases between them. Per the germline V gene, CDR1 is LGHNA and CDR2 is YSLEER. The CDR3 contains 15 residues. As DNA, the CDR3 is TGCGCCAGCAGCCAAGGGTCTGCAGGCTCCTACGAGCAGTACTTC. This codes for CASSQGSAGSYEQYF.

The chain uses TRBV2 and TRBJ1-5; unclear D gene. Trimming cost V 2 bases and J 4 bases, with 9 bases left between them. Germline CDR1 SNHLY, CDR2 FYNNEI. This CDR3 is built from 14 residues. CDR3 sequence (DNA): TGTGCCAGCAGTGAAACGGGGTTTAATCAGCCCCAGCATTTT. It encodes CASSETGFNQPQHF.

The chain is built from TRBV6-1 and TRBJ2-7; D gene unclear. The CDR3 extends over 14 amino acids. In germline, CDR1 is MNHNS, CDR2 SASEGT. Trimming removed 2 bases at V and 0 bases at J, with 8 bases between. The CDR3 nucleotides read TGTGCCAGCAGTGAATTGGGCATCTCCTACGAGCAGTACTTC. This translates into CASSELGISYEQYF.

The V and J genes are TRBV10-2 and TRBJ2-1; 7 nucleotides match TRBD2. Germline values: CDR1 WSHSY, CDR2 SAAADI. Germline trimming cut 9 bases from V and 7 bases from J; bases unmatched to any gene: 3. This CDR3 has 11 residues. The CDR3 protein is CARPSGNEQFF. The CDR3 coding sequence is TGCGCCAGACCTAGCGGTAATGAGCAGTTCTTC.

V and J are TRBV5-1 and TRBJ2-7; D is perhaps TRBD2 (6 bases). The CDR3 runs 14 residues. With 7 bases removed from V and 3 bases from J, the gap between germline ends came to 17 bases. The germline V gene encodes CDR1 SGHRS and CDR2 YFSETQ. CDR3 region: CASSQFGGNYEQYF. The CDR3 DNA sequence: TGCGCCAGCTCCCAATTCGGCGGGAACTACGAGCAGTACTTC.

CDR3 sequence (DNA): TGTGCCAGCAGTTACTCCGGGTCAGACACCGGGGAGCTGTTTTTT. The encoded protein is CASSYSGSDTGELFF. V is TRBV6-5 and J is TRBJ2-2; unclear D gene. Germline V lookup: CDR1 MNHEY, CDR2 SVGAGI. The CDR3 covers 15 residues. V was pared by 0 bases and J by 3 bases, with 8 bases between.

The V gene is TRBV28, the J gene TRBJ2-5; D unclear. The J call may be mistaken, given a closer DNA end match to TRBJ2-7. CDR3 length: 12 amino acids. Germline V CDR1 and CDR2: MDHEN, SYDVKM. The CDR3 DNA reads TGTGCCAGCTCCGTGAGCTCCTACGAGCAGTACTTC. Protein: CASSVSSYEQYF.

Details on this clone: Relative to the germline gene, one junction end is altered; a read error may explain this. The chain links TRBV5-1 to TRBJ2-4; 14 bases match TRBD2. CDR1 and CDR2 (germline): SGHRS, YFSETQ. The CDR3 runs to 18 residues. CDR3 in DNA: TGCGCCAGCAGCCAGGGACTAGCGGGAGATATGTCCAAAAACAGTCAGTACTTC. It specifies CASSQGLAGDMSKNSQYF. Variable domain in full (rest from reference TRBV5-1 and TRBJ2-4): KAGVTQTPRYLIKTRGQQVTLSCSPISGHRSVSWYQQTPGQGLQFLFEYFSETQRNKGNFPGRFSGRQFSNSRSEMNVSTLELGDSALYLCASSQGLAGDMSKNSQYFGAGTRLSVL.

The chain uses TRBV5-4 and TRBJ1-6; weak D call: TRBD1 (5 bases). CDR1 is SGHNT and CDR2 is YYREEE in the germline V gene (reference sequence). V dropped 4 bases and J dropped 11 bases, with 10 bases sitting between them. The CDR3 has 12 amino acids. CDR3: CASSPGLAPLHF. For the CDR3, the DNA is TGTGCCAGCAGCCCAGGGCTCGCACCCCTCCACTTT.

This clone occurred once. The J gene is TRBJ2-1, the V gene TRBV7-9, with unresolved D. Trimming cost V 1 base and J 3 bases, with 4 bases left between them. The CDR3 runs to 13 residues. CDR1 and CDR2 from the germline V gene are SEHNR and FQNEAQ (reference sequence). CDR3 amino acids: CASSLGDYNEQFF. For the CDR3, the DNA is TGTGCCAGCAGCTTAGGCGACTACAATGAGCAGTTCTTC. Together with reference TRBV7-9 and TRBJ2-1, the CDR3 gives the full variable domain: DTGVSQNPRHKITKRGQNVTFRCDPISEHNRLYWYRQTLGQGPEFLTYFQNEAQLEKSRLLSDRFSAERPKGSFSTLEIQRTEQGDSAMYLCASSLGDYNEQFFGPGTRLTVL.